This is a list of T cell receptor beta chains from one sample in a study of OX40 agonist ivuxolimab in advanced cancers. Measured with immunoSEQ multiplex PCR; TCRdb has only the in-frame clones, and not every one. The table lists over 95,000 clones, 95% to 96% of them singletons. Material: CD4+ or CD8+ T cells sorted from blood, obtained in a trial of the OX40 agonist ivuxolimab. The source of these receptors is an adult with an advanced solid tumor such as melanoma, head and neck, liver or kidney cancer. The CDR3 runs from the conserved cysteine through the conserved F or W. A D gene is named only where the DNA matches it firmly. Clone size is stated in some rows and not others, as once, few, many or a class when expanded.

J: TRBJ2-7
V: TRBV2
D: -
size: -
CDR3: CASSELEQYF
DNA: TGTGCCAGCAGTGAACTTGAGCAGTACTTC

J: TRBJ1-5
V: TRBV19
D: -
size: -
CDR3: CASSWGTGSNQPQHF
DNA: TGTGCCAGTAGTTGGGGCACAGGGTCGAATCAGCCCCAGCATTTT

J: TRBJ2-1
V: TRBV4-3
D: TRBD2
size: -
CDR3: CASSQESGRIYNEQFF
DNA: TGCGCCAGCAGCCAAGAAAGCGGGAGGATCTACAATGAGCAGTTCTTC

J: TRBJ2-7
V: TRBV27
D: -
size: -
CDR3: CASSLKETYEQYF
DNA: TGTGCCAGCAGTTTAAAGGAGACCTACGAGCAGTACTTC

J: TRBJ2-7
V: TRBV11-2
D: -
size: -
CDR3: CASSLERVEQYF
DNA: TGTGCCAGCAGCTTAGAGAGGGTCGAGCAGTACTTC

J: TRBJ2-1
V: TRBV7-6
D: -
size: -
CDR3: CASSLGGGPEQFF
DNA: TGTGCCAGCAGCTTAGGCGGGGGCCCTGAGCAGTTCTTC

J: TRBJ2-7
V: TRBV2
D: -
size: -
CDR3: CASSEIPQGRRHEQYF
DNA: TGTGCCAGCAGTGAAATACCGCAGGGGCGTCGGCACGAGCAGTACTTC

J: TRBJ2-7
V: TRBV10-3
D: -
size: once
CDR3: CAAAHSGPGHEQYF
DNA: TGTGCCGCGGCACACTCCGGTCCAGGGCACGAGCAGTACTTC

J: TRBJ2-3
V: TRBV4-1
D: TRBD2
size: -
CDR3: CASSQDRVLAVSTDTQYF
DNA: TGCGCCAGCAGCCAAGATCGAGTGCTAGCGGTTAGCACAGATACGCAGTATTTT

J: TRBJ2-3
V: TRBV7-9
D: -
size: -
CDR3: CASSSGNSDTQYF
DNA: TGTGCCAGCAGCTCAGGGAACAGCGATACGCAGTATTTT

J: TRBJ2-2
V: TRBV7-9
D: -
size: -
CDR3: CASNRGHPELFF
DNA: TGTGCCAGCAACCGGGGGCATCCCGAGCTGTTTTTT

J: TRBJ1-4
V: TRBV4-1
D: -
size: -
CDR3: CASSHPPGGKLFF
DNA: TGCGCCAGCAGCCATCCCCCGGGAGGAAAACTGTTTTTT

J: TRBJ1-3
V: TRBV6-1
D: -
size: -
CDR3: CASSEGLSGNTIYF
DNA: TGTGCCAGCAGTGAGGGCCTCTCGGGAAACACCATATATTTT

J: TRBJ1-4
V: TRBV7-2
D: -
size: -
CDR3: CASSLGSTAFNEKLFF
DNA: TGTGCCAGCAGCTTAGGTTCTACAGCTTTTAATGAAAAACTGTTTTTT

J: TRBJ2-3
V: TRBV19
D: TRBD1
size: -
CDR3: CASRDRGLYQGTTDTQYF
DNA: TGTGCCAGTCGAGACAGGGGATTATATCAAGGGACCACAGATACGCAGTATTTT

J: TRBJ2-3
V: TRBV7-6
D: -
size: once
CDR3: CASSLASGAQDTQYF
DNA: TGTGCCAGCAGCTTAGCTTCGGGGGCGCAAGATACGCAGTATTTT

J: TRBJ2-1
V: TRBV27
D: TRBD1
size: -
CDR3: CGVGTGSYNEQFF
DNA: TGCGGGGTGGGGACAGGTTCCTACAATGAGCAGTTCTTC

J: TRBJ2-1
V: TRBV6-5
D: TRBD1
size: -
CDR3: CASSRDRSSYNEQFF
DNA: TGTGCCAGCAGTAGGGACAGGAGCTCCTACAATGAGCAGTTCTTC

J: TRBJ2-7
V: TRBV27
D: -
size: -
CDR3: CASSESYEQYF
DNA: TGTGCCAGCAGTGAATCTTACGAGCAGTACTTC

J: TRBJ1-5
V: TRBV19
D: TRBD1
size: -
CDR3: CASTRGPSSYSNQPQHF
DNA: TGTGCCAGTACAAGGGGGCCATCGTCGTATAGCAATCAGCCCCAGCATTTT

J: TRBJ2-2
V: TRBV4-2
D: -
size: -
CDR3: CASSQDLPPGAGGNTGELFF
DNA: TGTGCCAGCAGCCAAGATCTGCCTCCCGGGGCCGGGGGGAACACCGGGGAGCTGTTTTTT

J: TRBJ1-3
V: TRBV6-5
D: -
size: -
CDR3: CASSYRSGNTIYF
DNA: TGTGCCAGCAGTTACAGGTCTGGAAACACCATATATTTT